This passage covers 5 T cell receptor beta chains from one sample sequenced in a study of blood T cell repertoires in COVID-19. Profiled with immunoSEQ multiplex PCR; TCRdb holds only in-frame clones, not every one. The sample yields about 59,000 clones, roughly 70% seen once. Sequencing used peripheral blood. The receptors originated from a woman in her 70s with acute or convalescent COVID-19.

This clone occurred a few times. The V gene is TRBV4-1, the J gene TRBJ1-2; 7 bases are a match to TRBD1. The CDR3 totals 15 residues. Unmatched junction bases numbered 6, after V lost 0 bases and J lost 5 bases. The germline V gene has CDR1 MGHRA and CDR2 YSYEKL. The CDR3, as DNA: TGCGCCAGCAGCCAAGAAGGGACAGCATCTTATGGCTACACCTTC. Residues: CASSQEGTASYGYTF.

This clone occurred a few times. V usage is TRBV4-1 and J usage is TRBJ1-5, with a possible D match to TRBD1 (6 bases). Germline assignment: CDR1 MGHRA and CDR2 YSYEKL. The CDR3 length is 14 residues. The V and J ends lost 4 bases and 2 bases respectively, with 9 bases between them. The CDR3 protein is CASSPGVGNQPQHF. The CDR3 nucleotides are TGCGCCAGCAGCCCAGGGGTGGGCAATCAGCCCCAGCATTTT.

This clone was found a few times. The chain couples TRBV30 to TRBJ2-2; the match to TRBD1 covers 9 bases. This CDR3 has 15 amino acids. The junction had 7 bases not matched to a gene; V was cut back by 2 bases and J by 6 bases. Per the germline V gene, CDR1 is GTSNPN and CDR2 is SVGIG (reference sequence). CDR3 DNA: TGTGCCTGGAGTAAGGGACAGGGAATTGCCGGGGAGCTGTTTTTT. Amino acids: CAWSKGQGIAGELFF.

CDR3 region: CASSPRDYLKETQYF. The CDR3 DNA reads TGTGCCAGCAGTCCTCGGGACTACCTAAAAGAGACCCAGTACTTC. The chain carries TRBV4-2 and TRBJ2-5; 7 nucleotides align to TRBD2. Losses at the gene ends were 6 bases for V and 3 bases for J; bases not matched to a gene: 10. CDR1 LGHNA and CDR2 YNFKEQ come from the germline V gene. This CDR3 spans 15 amino acids.

The chain couples TRBV19 to TRBJ1-1; D is uncertain. CDR1 is LNHDA and CDR2 is SQIVND in the germline V gene (reference sequence). V was pared by 5 bases and J by 1 base, with 14 bases between. This CDR3 contains 15 residues. The CDR3 DNA reads TGTGCCAGTAGTCCCCACGAGTCAAGGAACACTGAAGCTTTCTTT. It encodes CASSPHESRNTEAFF. Variable domain in full (rest from reference TRBV19 and TRBJ1-1): DGGITQSPKYLFRKEGQNVTLSCEQNLNHDAMYWYRQDPGQGLRLIYYSQIVNDFQKGDIAEGYSVSREKKESFPLTVTSAQKNPTAFYLCASSPHESRNTEAFFGQGTRLTVV.